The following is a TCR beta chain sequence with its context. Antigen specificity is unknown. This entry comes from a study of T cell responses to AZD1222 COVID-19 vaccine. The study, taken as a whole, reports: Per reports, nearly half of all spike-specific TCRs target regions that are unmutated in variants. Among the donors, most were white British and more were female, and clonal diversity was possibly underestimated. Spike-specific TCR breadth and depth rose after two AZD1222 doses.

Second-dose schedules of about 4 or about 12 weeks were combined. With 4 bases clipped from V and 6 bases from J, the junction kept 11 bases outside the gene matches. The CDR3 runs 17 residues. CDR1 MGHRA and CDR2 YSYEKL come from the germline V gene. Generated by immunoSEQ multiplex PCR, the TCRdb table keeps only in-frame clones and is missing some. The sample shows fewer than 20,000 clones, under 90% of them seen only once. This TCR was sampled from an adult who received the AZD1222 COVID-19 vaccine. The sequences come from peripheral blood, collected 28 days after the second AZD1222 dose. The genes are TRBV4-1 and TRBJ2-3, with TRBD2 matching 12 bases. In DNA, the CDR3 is TGCGCCAGCAGCCCCCGACTAGCGGGAGTCGGGATTGATACGCAGTATTTT. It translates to CASSPRLAGVGIDTQYF.